A selection of T cell receptor beta chains follows, all from one sample in a study of T cell repertoires in cytomegalovirus infection. Their recognized antigens are unknown. A single record per CDR3 protein comes from TCRdb applying MiXCR to the reads. The repertoire consists of about 110,000 distinct CDR3 sequences, with around 29% occurring once and the leading ten covering 80% to 90%. The sequencing used CD8+ T cells from cultured PBMCs, collected from culture after CMV antigen stimulation. The receptors here all came from a human donor in good health (CMV status not recorded). Some clones in this sample may be carry-over from other donors' samples. The CDR3 runs from the conserved cysteine through the conserved F or W. A D gene is named only where the DNA matches it firmly. A clone size is listed for some rows: how often the clone was seen (once, few, many), or a class if it is expanded.

d_gene: TRBD2; abundance: many; j_gene: TRBJ2-1; v_gene: TRBV12-5; CDR3nt: TGTGCTAGTGGTTTCGGGTTACTAGCGGGGGGGAATAGCTCCTACAATGAGCAGTTCTTC; CDR3aa: CASGFGLLAGGNSSYNEQFF
d_gene: -; abundance: few; j_gene: TRBJ2-3; v_gene: TRBV20-1; CDR3nt: TGCAGTGCTAGGACGGACTATCCCACAGATACGCAGTATTTT; CDR3aa: CSARTDYPTDTQYF
d_gene: -; abundance: many; j_gene: TRBJ1-5; v_gene: TRBV12-3/TRBV12-4; CDR3nt: TGTGCCAGCAGCCTAGGGCCCGGGGGTCAGCCCCAGCATTTT; CDR3aa: CASSLGPGGQPQHF
d_gene: -; abundance: many; j_gene: TRBJ2-1; v_gene: TRBV12-3/TRBV12-4; CDR3nt: TGTGCCAGCAGCCCCCTGTTCACCTACAATGAGCAGTTCTTC; CDR3aa: CASSPLFTYNEQFF
d_gene: -; abundance: -; j_gene: TRBJ2-4; v_gene: TRBV20-1; CDR3nt: TGCAGTGCTAGTGGGGCAAACCTTAGAGTGGGCATTCAGTACTTC; CDR3aa: CSASGANLRVGIQYF
d_gene: -; abundance: -; j_gene: TRBJ1-2; v_gene: TRBV5-6; CDR3nt: TGTGCCAGCAGCTTAAGAAACTATGGCTACACCTTC; CDR3aa: CASSLRNYGYTF
d_gene: TRBD2; abundance: few; j_gene: TRBJ2-2; v_gene: TRBV6-1; CDR3nt: TGTGCCAGCAACCTAGCGGGGGGGGCTATGACCGGGGAGCTGTTTTTT; CDR3aa: CASNLAGGAMTGELFF
d_gene: TRBD1; abundance: many; j_gene: TRBJ2-2; v_gene: TRBV7-2; CDR3nt: TGTGCCAGCAGCTTAGACTGGACAGGGGTAAACACCGGGGAGCTGTTTTTT; CDR3aa: CASSLDWTGVNTGELFF
d_gene: TRBD2; abundance: -; j_gene: TRBJ2-1; v_gene: TRBV7-6; CDR3nt: TGTGCCAGCAGGCTAGCGGGGGCCGGGAATGAGCAGTTCTTC; CDR3aa: CASRLAGAGNEQFF
d_gene: -; abundance: once; j_gene: TRBJ2-7; v_gene: TRBV29-1; CDR3nt: TGCAGCGTTGGCGGGACAAGATACTACGAGCAGTACTTC; CDR3aa: CSVGGTRYYEQYF
d_gene: -; abundance: -; j_gene: TRBJ2-1; v_gene: TRBV15; CDR3nt: TGTGCCACCAGCAGAGACCTAGGCGGAGTCTGGAGTGAGCAGTTCTTC; CDR3aa: CATSRDLGGVWSEQFF
d_gene: -; abundance: few; j_gene: TRBJ2-1; v_gene: TRBV4-1; CDR3nt: TGCGCCAGCAGCCATAGGGGCCTGGTCGGCAATGAGCAGTTCTTC; CDR3aa: CASSHRGLVGNEQFF
d_gene: -; abundance: many; j_gene: TRBJ1-5; v_gene: TRBV7-8; CDR3nt: TGTGCCAGCAGCTCGGGGGGCTACAATCAGCCCCAGCATTTT; CDR3aa: CASSSGGYNQPQHF
d_gene: -; abundance: few; j_gene: TRBJ1-1; v_gene: TRBV7-2; CDR3nt: TGTGCCAGCCGCTTGCGGACAGCAGACACTGAAGCTTTCTTT; CDR3aa: CASRLRTADTEAFF
d_gene: -; abundance: many; j_gene: TRBJ2-5; v_gene: TRBV12-3/TRBV12-4; CDR3nt: TGTGCCATCTCTGTAACCGGGACCCAAGAGACCCAGTACTTC; CDR3aa: CAISVTGTQETQYF
d_gene: -; abundance: few; j_gene: TRBJ2-3; v_gene: TRBV6-1; CDR3nt: TGTGCCAGCAGCCCCTCAGACAGCACAGATACGCAGTATTTT; CDR3aa: CASSPSDSTDTQYF
d_gene: -; abundance: many; j_gene: TRBJ1-1; v_gene: TRBV7-8; CDR3nt: TGTGCCAGCAGCCTCTTGAATACACGGAACACTGAAGCTTTCTTT; CDR3aa: CASSLLNTRNTEAFF
d_gene: -; abundance: few; j_gene: TRBJ2-1; v_gene: TRBV7-9; CDR3nt: TGTGCCAGCAGCTTAGCTGTGCGCAATGAGCAGTTCTTC; CDR3aa: CASSLAVRNEQFF
d_gene: -; abundance: once; j_gene: TRBJ2-1; v_gene: TRBV19; CDR3nt: TGTGCCAGTAGTAATAAAGGCAGCAATGAGCAGTTCTTC; CDR3aa: CASSNKGSNEQFF
d_gene: TRBD1; abundance: many; j_gene: TRBJ2-7; v_gene: TRBV7-8; CDR3nt: TGTGCCAGCAGCCCCGCCGGGACAGGCTACGAGCAGTACTTC; CDR3aa: CASSPAGTGYEQYF
d_gene: -; abundance: few; j_gene: TRBJ2-5; v_gene: TRBV2; CDR3nt: TGTGCCAGCAGTGATCTAGATGGGGGAGAGACCCAGTACTTC; CDR3aa: CASSDLDGGETQYF
d_gene: -; abundance: few; j_gene: TRBJ2-3; v_gene: TRBV12-3/TRBV12-4; CDR3nt: TGTGCCAGCAGCCAGGCGAGCACAGATACGCAGTATTTT; CDR3aa: CASSQASTDTQYF
d_gene: TRBD2; abundance: -; j_gene: TRBJ2-1; v_gene: TRBV2; CDR3nt: TGTGCCAGCGCCCTGCGAACTAGCGGGGGACTATACAATGAGCAGTTCTTC; CDR3aa: CASALRTSGGLYNEQFF
d_gene: TRBD1; abundance: few; j_gene: TRBJ2-5; v_gene: TRBV28; CDR3nt: TGTGCCAGCGCGGGACAGGGTGTGGCAGAGACCCAGTACTTC; CDR3aa: CASAGQGVAETQYF
d_gene: -; abundance: -; j_gene: TRBJ1-1; v_gene: TRBV6-8; CDR3nt: TGTGCCAGCAGTTCGGGGATGAGCACTGAAGCTTTCTTT; CDR3aa: CASSSGMSTEAFF
d_gene: -; abundance: -; j_gene: TRBJ2-7; v_gene: TRBV5-1; CDR3nt: TGCGCCAGCAGCATAGGTGAACGGGAGTACTTC; CDR3aa: CASSIGEREYF
d_gene: -; abundance: few; j_gene: TRBJ1-2; v_gene: TRBV20-1; CDR3nt: TGCAGTGCTAGAGATCGGGAAAACTATGGCTACACCTTC; CDR3aa: CSARDRENYGYTF
d_gene: -; abundance: few; j_gene: TRBJ2-7; v_gene: TRBV6-1; CDR3nt: TGTGCCAGCAGTGACGGGACCGTGTTCGAGGAGTACTTC; CDR3aa: CASSDGTVFEEYF
d_gene: -; abundance: many; j_gene: TRBJ2-1; v_gene: TRBV7-9; CDR3nt: TGTGCCAGCAGCCCCCCAGATAACCCGTACAATGAGCAGTTCTTC; CDR3aa: CASSPPDNPYNEQFF
d_gene: -; abundance: few; j_gene: TRBJ2-5; v_gene: TRBV4-1; CDR3nt: TGCGCCAGCAGCCTAACCGGACTGCTACCAGAGACCCAGTACTTC; CDR3aa: CASSLTGLLPETQYF
d_gene: -; abundance: -; j_gene: TRBJ1-1; v_gene: TRBV6-6; CDR3nt: TGTGCCAGCAGTCATCAAATTGCTTTCTTT; CDR3aa: CASSHQIAFF
d_gene: -; abundance: -; j_gene: TRBJ2-2; v_gene: TRBV7-9; CDR3nt: TGTGCCAGCAGCGCAGACGCCCAGCCCGGGGAGCTGTTTTTT; CDR3aa: CASSADAQPGELFF
d_gene: TRBD1; abundance: -; j_gene: TRBJ1-1; v_gene: TRBV28; CDR3nt: TGTGCCAGCAGGTGGGACAGGGAGGACACTGAAGCTTTCTTT; CDR3aa: CASRWDREDTEAFF